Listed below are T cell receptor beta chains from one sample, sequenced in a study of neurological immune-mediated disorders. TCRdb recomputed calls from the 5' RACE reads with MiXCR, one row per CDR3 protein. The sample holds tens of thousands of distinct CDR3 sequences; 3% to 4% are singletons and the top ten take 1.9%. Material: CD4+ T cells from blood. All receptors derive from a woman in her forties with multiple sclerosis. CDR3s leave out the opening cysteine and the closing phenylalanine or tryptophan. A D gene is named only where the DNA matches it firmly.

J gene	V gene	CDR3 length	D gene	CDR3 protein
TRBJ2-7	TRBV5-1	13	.	ASRDSNLPSYEQY
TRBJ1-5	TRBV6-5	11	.	ASRSHGGQPQH
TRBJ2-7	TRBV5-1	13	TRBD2	ASSMRGGLDYEQY
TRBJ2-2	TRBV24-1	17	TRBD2	ATSVQGNSGGENTGELF
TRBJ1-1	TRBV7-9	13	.	ASSFEGMMNTEAF
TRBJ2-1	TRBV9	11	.	ASSTQTGTEQF
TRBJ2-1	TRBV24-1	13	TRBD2	ATSDSGTSEDEQF
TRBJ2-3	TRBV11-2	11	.	ASSLDLGDTQY
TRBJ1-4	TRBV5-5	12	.	ASSAGTTNEKLF
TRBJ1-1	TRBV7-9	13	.	ASSTSIGWTTEAF
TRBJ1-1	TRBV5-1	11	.	ASSSSKNTEAF
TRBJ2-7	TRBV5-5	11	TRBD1	ASTRDSSYEQY
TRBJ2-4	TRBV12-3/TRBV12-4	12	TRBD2	ASSGLAGVGFQY
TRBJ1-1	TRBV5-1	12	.	ASSPGAGSLEAF
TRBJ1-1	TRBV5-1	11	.	ASTQEMNTEAF
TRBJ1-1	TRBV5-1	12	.	ASSPYREDTEAF
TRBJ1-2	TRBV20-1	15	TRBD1	SASRPGQGAFAYGYT
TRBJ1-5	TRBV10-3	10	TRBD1	AIRDRDQPQH
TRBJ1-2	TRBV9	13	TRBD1	ASSARQGSGYGYT
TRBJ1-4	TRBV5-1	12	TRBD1	ASSSGQANEKLF
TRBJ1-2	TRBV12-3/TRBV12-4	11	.	ASKLRTNYGYT
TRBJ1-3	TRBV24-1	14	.	ATSDYPRDPGNTIY
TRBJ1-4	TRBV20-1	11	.	SAWAGGGEKLF
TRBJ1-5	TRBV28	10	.	ASISGNQPQH
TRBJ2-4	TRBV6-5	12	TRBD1	ASSYSGTGNIQY
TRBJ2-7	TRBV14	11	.	ASSQDPGDEQY
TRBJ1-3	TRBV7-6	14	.	ASSPPLAGTGNTIY
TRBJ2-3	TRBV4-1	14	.	ASSPPRGGGTDTQY
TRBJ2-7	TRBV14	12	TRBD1	ASSPGDRVDEQY
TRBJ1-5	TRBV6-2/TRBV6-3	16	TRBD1	ASSYSLGQGHSNQPQH
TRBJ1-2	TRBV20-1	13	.	SARVGLRSNYGYT
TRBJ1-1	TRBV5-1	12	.	ASSLAGTKTEAF
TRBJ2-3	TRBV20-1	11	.	SARDLETDTQY
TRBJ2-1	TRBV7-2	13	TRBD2	ASSPLAGGYNEQF
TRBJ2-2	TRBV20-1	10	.	SASGQPGELF
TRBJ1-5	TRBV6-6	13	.	ASSYGDLKGQPQH
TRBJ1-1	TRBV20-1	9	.	SAPRDPEAF
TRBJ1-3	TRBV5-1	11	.	ASRFRVGNTIY
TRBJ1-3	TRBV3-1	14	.	ASSQRTANSGNTIY
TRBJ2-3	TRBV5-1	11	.	ASSLRSTDTQY
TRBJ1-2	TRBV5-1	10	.	ASSFSLDGYT
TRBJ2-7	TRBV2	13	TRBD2	ASSMGLAISGEQY
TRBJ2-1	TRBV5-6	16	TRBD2	ASSSYLAGPSSYNEQF
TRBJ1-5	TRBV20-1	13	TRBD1	SARDSRGLDQPQH
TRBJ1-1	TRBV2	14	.	ASRLAYGQMNTEAF
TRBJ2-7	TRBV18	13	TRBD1	ASSPTGTASYEQY
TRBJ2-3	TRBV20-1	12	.	SASGGPTMDTQY
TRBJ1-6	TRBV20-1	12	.	SARDPQGGTPLH
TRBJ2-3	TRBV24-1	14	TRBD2	ATSDRLAGSTDTQY
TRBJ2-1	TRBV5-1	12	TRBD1	ASSRGQGAYEQF
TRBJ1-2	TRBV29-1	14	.	SVEPHGRRDPYGYT